Listed here are 14 T cell receptor beta chains from one sample, sequenced in a study of identical twins. TCRdb called the 5' RACE reads again in MiXCR, with one record for every CDR3 protein. The sample lists roughly 570,000 distinct CDR3 sequences, 7.5% to 10% occurring once. These data were also filed under a second study, of yellow fever vaccine responses in identical twins.

The specimen sequenced was PBMCs. The receptor set was obtained from a woman aged 18-30 years in good health.

The table lists this clonotype with a few counts. The gene calls are TRBV5-1 and TRBJ1-1; D uncertain. The CDR3 length is 13 residues. V lost 4 bases to trimming and J lost 3 bases, with 10 bases between them. Germline V gives CDR1 SGHRS, CDR2 YFSETQ. DNA of the CDR3: TGCGCCAGCAGCAAGGGTACTTACACTGAAGCTTTCTTT. It specifies CASSKGTYTEAFF.

This clonotype occurred many times. The chain uses TRBV6-5 and TRBJ2-3; D not certain. Germline CDR1 MNHEY, CDR2 SVGAGI. The CDR3 is made up of 12 amino acids. Trimming cost V 6 bases and J 6 bases, with 10 bases left between them. The CDR3 sequence: CASRTPGDTQYF. CDR3 in DNA: TGTGCCAGCAGGACGCCTGGCGATACGCAGTATTTT.

This clonotype has ten or more counts. V gene TRBV7-2 combines with J gene TRBJ2-1; 10 nucleotides match TRBD2. This CDR3 comprises 16 residues. Germline CDR1 is SGHTA and CDR2 is FQGNSA. J gave up 6 bases and V 2 bases, and 7 bases lay outside the gene matches. The chain's CDR3 is CASSLQRGGLSNEQFF. CDR3 in DNA: TGTGCCAGCAGCTTACAGCGGGGGGGCCTCAGCAATGAGCAGTTCTTC.

V is TRBV4-3 and J is TRBJ2-1; possibly TRBD1 or TRBD2 for D (5 bases each). The CDR3 contains 15 residues. Trimming took 3 bases from V and 4 from J, leaving 13 bases between them. Germline V CDR1 and CDR2: LGHNA, YSLEER. CDR3 sequence (DNA): TGCGCCAGCAGCCACCGGGACGGATCTTACAATGAGCAGTTCTTC. Translation gives CASSHRDGSYNEQFF.

This clonotype was picked up many times. The V call is TRBV20-1, the J call TRBJ2-1; perhaps TRBD2 as D (7 bases). This CDR3 has 15 residues. Germline CDR1 and CDR2: DFQATT and SNEGSKA (reference sequence). Trimming left V 1 base short and J 10 bases short, with 20 bases between. CDR3 nucleotide sequence: TGCAGTGCTAGAGGTGTGGGGGGGCCCGTTGGGGAGCAGTTCTTC. Amino acids: CSARGVGGPVGEQFF.

This clonotype was seen ten or more times. This chain links TRBV3-1 with TRBJ2-3; 9 bases fit TRBD1. Per the germline V gene, CDR1 is LGHDT and CDR2 is YNNKEL (reference sequence). The length of the CDR3 is 17 residues. V trimming: 5 bases; J trimming: 4 bases; junction bases outside the gene matches: 13. The CDR3 loop reads CASSFVTGTGFADTQYF. CDR3 nucleotide sequence: TGTGCCAGCAGCTTCGTTACTGGGACAGGGTTCGCAGATACGCAGTATTTT.

This clonotype was counted ten times or more. The V and J genes are TRBV27 and TRBJ2-1; TRBD2 aligns across 13 bases. Trimming cost V 5 bases and J 5 bases; bases outside gene matches: 0. Germline-derived CDR1 and CDR2 are MNHEY and SMNVEV (reference sequence). The CDR3 loop spans 14 amino acids. The CDR3 region has the DNA TGTGCCAGCAGTGGACTAGCGGGAGACAATGAGCAGTTCTTC. This encodes CASSGLAGDNEQFF.

CDR3 sequence reads: CASSDGLASRTDTQYF. In nucleotides, the CDR3 is TGTGCCAGCAGTGATGGACTAGCGAGCCGCACAGATACGCAGTATTTT. V usage is TRBV2 and J usage is TRBJ2-3, with TRBD2 matching 9 bases. The CDR3 consists of 16 residues. V was clipped by 3 bases and J by 1 base; unmatched bases: 5. Germline V CDR1 and CDR2: SNHLY, FYNNEI.

This clonotype was seen more than once but under ten times. The gene calls are TRBV29-1 and TRBJ2-1; TRBD1 matches 12 bases. The CDR3 totals 17 residues. From germline, CDR1 is SQVTM and CDR2 ANQGSEA. Trimming took 4 bases from V and 6 from J; bases not matched to a gene: 13. CDR3 in amino acids: CSVGAGQGAFFSNEQFF. As DNA, the CDR3 is TGCAGCGTTGGTGCGGGACAGGGGGCCTTCTTCTCCAATGAGCAGTTCTTC.

The sample holds one count of this clonotype. A read error is possible here, since a much larger clone lies one base away. The CDR3 DNA is TGTGGCAGCAGTTCGGCCAGTAGCTCCTACAATGAGCAGTTCTTC. Its translation is CGSSSASSSYNEQFF. This chain uses TRBV27 with TRBJ2-1, with unresolved D. Germline values: CDR1 MNHEY, CDR2 SMNVEV (reference sequence). CDR3 size: 15 residues.

This clonotype has ten or more counts. The chain has TRBV15 and TRBJ2-1; no firm D call. The CDR3 length is 12 residues. V shed 4 bases and J shed 4 bases, with 5 bases lying between them. Germline loops: CDR1 LNHNV, CDR2 YYDKDF (reference sequence). CDR3 in amino acids: CATSIQYNEQFF. DNA of the CDR3: TGTGCCACCAGCATACAGTACAATGAGCAGTTCTTC.

This clonotype was detected ten times or more. The chain recombines TRBV5-4 with TRBJ2-5; TRBD2 aligns across 9 bases. From germline, CDR1 is SGHNT and CDR2 YYREEE (reference sequence). The ends lost 2 bases at V and 5 bases at J; junction bases unmatched: 1. CDR3 length equals 13 residues. The DNA of the CDR3 is TGTGCCAGCAGCTTAACTAGCGGGGAGACCCAGTACTTC. Amino acid sequence: CASSLTSGETQYF.

The chain carries TRBV12-3 or TRBV12-4 and TRBJ1-5; 8 bases line up with TRBD1. V trimming: 6 bases; J trimming: 7 bases; junction bases outside the gene matches: 14. This CDR3 comprises 16 residues. This chain's CDR3 is CASRGQGSRRRQPQHF. CDR3 nucleotide sequence: TGTGCCAGCAGAGGACAGGGCTCACGTCGCCGGCAGCCCCAGCATTTT.

V gene TRBV24-1 combines with J gene TRBJ2-7, with 8 bases lining up with TRBD1. J gave up 3 bases and V 5 bases, and 8 bases lay outside the gene matches. The CDR3 is made up of 15 amino acids. Per germline, CDR1 KGHDR and CDR2 SFDVKD. The chain's CDR3 is CATSALGQEGYEQYF. In DNA form, the CDR3 reads TGTGCCACCAGTGCCTTGGGACAGGAGGGCTACGAGCAGTACTTC.